A single sample is the source of the 23 T cell receptor beta chains below, sequenced in a study of control samples from healthy donors and cancer patients. Sequencing used immunoSEQ multiplex PCR; TCRdb keeps in-frame clones, though not all of them. The data hold 75,000 to 90,000 clones, with about 85% observed a single time. Sequenced material: blood. All receptors derive from a woman in her thirties or forties in good health.

This chain joins TRBV5-6 and TRBJ1-1; tentatively, D is TRBD1 (5 bases). Trimming removed 2 bases from V and 3 bases from J, with 11 bases in between. The CDR3 covers 14 residues. Germline CDR1 is SGHDT and CDR2 is YYEEEE. CDR3 DNA sequence: TGTGCCAGCAGCTTCAGGGCCCCTGACACTGAAGCTTTCTTT. Amino acids: CASSFRAPDTEAFF.

The chain couples TRBV7-9 to TRBJ1-2; 7 bases map to TRBD1. Germline V lookup: CDR1 SEHNR, CDR2 FQNEAQ (reference sequence). The CDR3 runs to 15 residues. J gave up 6 bases and V 8 bases, and 15 bases lay outside the gene matches. The CDR3 DNA follows: TGTGCCAGCGTCGTGGTAGGACAGGTGACGGATGGCTACACCTTC. Translated: CASVVVGQVTDGYTF.

V and J are TRBV3-1 (or the pseudogene TRBV3-2) and TRBJ2-2; D is perhaps TRBD1 (5 bases). The V end was cut by 4 bases, the J end by 5 bases, with 17 bases between. CDR1 and CDR2 (germline): LGHDT, YNNKEL (reference sequence). The CDR3 totals 16 residues. Written as DNA, the CDR3 is TGTGCCAGCAGCCCTACTACGCACCCAGGGACCGGGGAGCTGTTTTTT. Amino acids: CASSPTTHPGTGELFF.

J is TRBJ2-5 and V is TRBV5-1, with 15 bases fitting TRBD2. The CDR3 extends over 18 amino acids. The V segment lost 3 bases and the J segment 5 bases; nucleotides outside the gene matches: 11. CDR1 is SGHRS and CDR2 is YFSETQ in the germline V gene. For the CDR3, the DNA is TGCGCCAGCAGCTCGGGACTAGCGGGGGGATTTCAAGGGGAGACCCAGTACTTC. This codes for CASSSGLAGGFQGETQYF.

This clone occurred a few times. The rearrangement joins TRBV5-1 to TRBJ2-2; TRBD2 agrees at 8 bases. With V trimmed by 3 bases and J by 6 bases, 13 bases remained unmatched. The CDR3 contains 17 residues. Germline CDR1 and CDR2: SGHRS and YFSETQ. In nucleotides, the CDR3 is TGCGCCAGCAGCTCTCAATTAGCGGGGTGGTCGGCCGGGGAGCTGTTTTTT. This translates into CASSSQLAGWSAGELFF.

This chain joins TRBV24-1 and TRBJ1-2; weak D call: TRBD1 (5 bases). Per the germline V gene, CDR1 is KGHDR and CDR2 is SFDVKD. The CDR3 consists of 16 residues. The V gene lost 3 bases and the J gene lost 0 bases, with 13 bases spanning the gap. The CDR3 region is CATSDSRQIANYGYTF. CDR3 DNA sequence: TGTGCCACCAGTGATAGTCGACAGATAGCTAACTATGGCTACACCTTC.

The chain combines TRBV29-1 with TRBJ1-2; TRBD1 matches at 7 bases. This CDR3 is built from 13 residues. Trimming cost V 4 bases and J 3 bases; bases outside gene matches: 5. Germline values: CDR1 SQVTM, CDR2 ANQGSEA. CDR3 DNA sequence: TGCAGCGTTGCCCCCGGGACAGACTATGGCTACACCTTC. It yields the protein CSVAPGTDYGYTF.

The V gene is TRBV18, the J gene TRBJ2-7, with 14 bases fitting TRBD2. The V segment lost 1 base and the J segment 1 base; nucleotides outside the gene matches: 0. This CDR3 contains 16 residues. Germline V gene data show CDR1 as KGHSH and CDR2 as LQKENI. This CDR3 reads CASSPRTSGGSYEQYF. DNA of the CDR3: TGTGCCAGCTCACCACGGACTAGCGGGGGGTCCTACGAGCAGTACTTC.

This clone was seen only a few times. The V gene is TRBV6-4, the J gene TRBJ2-3, with D hard to call. The length of the CDR3 is 13 residues. The V end was cut by 0 bases, the J end by 7 bases, with 8 bases between. Germline lookup yields CDR1 MRHNA and CDR2 SNTAGT. The CDR3 coding sequence is TGTGCCAGCAGTGACTCGAGGCTTAATACGCAGTATTTT. This sequence encodes CASSDSRLNTQYF.

The sample holds one count of this clone. The chain carries TRBV4-2 and TRBJ2-3, with 8 positions matching TRBD2. V lost 0 bases, J lost 0 bases, and 11 bases stayed unmatched. In germline, CDR1 is LGHNA, CDR2 YNFKEQ. CDR3 length: 19 amino acids. The CDR3 DNA reads TGTGCCAGCAGCCAAGAAGATCGGGGGGGGCGTACGAGCACAGATACGCAGTATTTT. This encodes CASSQEDRGGRTSTDTQYF.

This clone was counted a single time. V and J are TRBV7-8 and TRBJ1-5; no definite D call. The CDR3 is 13 amino acids. Trimming removed 0 bases at V and 7 bases at J, with 7 bases between. Per germline, CDR1 SGHVS and CDR2 FQNEAQ. The CDR3: CASSLAQGQPQHF. As DNA, the CDR3 is TGTGCCAGCAGCTTAGCCCAAGGGCAGCCCCAGCATTTT.

This rearrangement joins TRBV11-3 to TRBJ1-1; D is possibly TRBD1 (6 bases). The V gene lost 0 bases and the J gene lost 11 bases, with 10 bases spanning the gap. The CDR3 extends over 12 amino acids. Germline V lookup: CDR1 SGHNT, CDR2 YENEEA. The CDR3 DNA reads TGTGCCAGCAGCTTAGAGGGACAAAGGGCTTTCTTT. Its translation: CASSLEGQRAFF.

The rearrangement uses TRBV18 and TRBJ2-6, with TRBD1 matching over 7 bases. Germline CDR1 reads KGHSH; CDR2 reads LQKENI. Trimming cost V 6 bases and J 2 bases; bases outside gene matches: 4. The length of the CDR3 is 15 residues. CDR3 region: CASSEQGPGANVLTF. The CDR3 DNA reads TGTGCCAGCTCGGAACAGGGGCCTGGGGCCAACGTCCTGACTTTC.

V and J are TRBV30 and TRBJ2-3; no firm D call. Trimming took off 3 bases at V and 1 base at J, with 5 bases between the two ends. Germline CDR1 and CDR2: GTSNPN and SVGIG (reference sequence). The CDR3 spans 12 residues. The CDR3 is CAWSARTDTQYF. CDR3 coding DNA: TGTGCCTGGAGCGCCCGCACAGATACGCAGTATTTT.

This sequence joins TRBV10-1 and TRBJ2-7; D is ambiguous. This CDR3 contains 13 residues. Germline CDR1 and CDR2: WNHNN and SYGVQD (reference sequence). Trimming took off 3 bases at V and 3 bases at J, with 9 bases between the two ends. This CDR3 is CASSEYGFYEQYF. In DNA, the CDR3 is TGCGCCAGCAGTGAATACGGATTCTACGAGCAGTACTTC.

The chain recombines TRBV9 with TRBJ2-3; possible D gene TRBD1, 6 bases. The CDR3 runs 13 residues. V dropped 2 bases and J dropped 4 bases, with 8 bases sitting between them. Per germline, CDR1 SGDLS and CDR2 YYNGEE. CDR3 in DNA: TGTGCCAGCAGCGTTGGGGGCCCAGATACGCAGTATTTT. Its translation is CASSVGGPDTQYF.

This clone was seen more than once but under ten times. The J gene is TRBJ2-1, the V gene TRBV5-6; no reliable D call. The CDR3 consists of 13 residues. V was pared by 2 bases and J by 5 bases, with 8 bases between. Per germline, CDR1 SGHDT and CDR2 YYEEEE. CDR3 in DNA: TGTGCCAGCAGCTTACTCAAAGACAATGAGCAGTTCTTC. Encoded protein: CASSLLKDNEQFF.

V usage is TRBV7-2 and J usage is TRBJ1-1; possibly TRBD1 for D (6 bases). Germline lookup yields CDR1 SGHTA and CDR2 FQGNSA. The ends were cut back, 3 bases at V and 3 bases at J, with 11 bases in the middle. The CDR3 has 14 residues. The DNA of the CDR3 is TGTGCCAGCAGCTTTGGGGGGCCATACACTGAAGCTTTCTTT. This translates into CASSFGGPYTEAFF.

This sequence joins TRBV19 and TRBJ1-6; tentatively, D is TRBD1 (5 bases). The CDR3 spans 13 residues. CDR1 LNHDA and CDR2 SQIVND come from the germline V gene (reference sequence). V dropped 6 bases and J dropped 10 bases, with 13 bases sitting between them. The CDR3 DNA sequence: TGTGCCAGTAGCCCCCGACAGACGTCACCCCTCCACTTT. Amino acid sequence: CASSPRQTSPLHF. Using reference TRBV19 and TRBJ1-6 for the parts outside the CDR3, the full variable domain is DGGITQSPKYLFRKEGQNVTLSCEQNLNHDAMYWYRQDPGQGLRLIYYSQIVNDFQKGDIAEGYSVSREKKESFPLTVTSAQKNPTAFYLCASSPRQTSPLHFGNGTRLTVT.

The V call is TRBV3-1 (or the pseudogene TRBV3-2), the J call TRBJ1-2; 8 nucleotides line up with TRBD1. The ends lost 1 base at V and 1 base at J; junction bases unmatched: 8. The CDR3 has 17 residues. Germline V gene lookup returns CDR1 LGHDT and CDR2 YNNKEL (reference sequence). The chain's CDR3 is CASSQGASRGLNYGYTF. CDR3 DNA sequence: TGTGCCAGCAGCCAAGGCGCCAGCAGGGGGCTTAACTATGGCTACACCTTC.

V is TRBV30 and J is TRBJ1-5; D is ambiguous. V dropped 7 bases and J dropped 6 bases, with 19 bases sitting between them. The CDR3 contains 14 residues. CDR1 GTSNPN and CDR2 SVGIG come from the germline V gene (reference sequence). The CDR3 coding sequence is TGTGCCTACGCTGGGGAGGAAAATAGTCAGCCCCAGCATTTT. This gives the protein CAYAGEENSQPQHF.

As for this clone: Sequence at one end of the junction differs from germline and may be a read error. The chain joins TRBV2 to TRBJ1-1; D possibly corresponds to TRBD1 (5 bases). CDR1 is SNHLY and CDR2 is FYNNEI in the germline V gene. This CDR3 comprises 14 residues. This CDR3 reads CASREGALNTEAFF. CDR3 bases: TGTGCCAGCAGAGAAGGGGCCTTGAACACTGAAGCTTTCTTT.

V usage is TRBV15 and J usage is TRBJ1-2, with a possible D match to TRBD1 (6 bases). In germline, CDR1 is LNHNV, CDR2 YYDKDF (reference sequence). The CDR3 contains 15 residues. V lost 6 bases, J lost 7 bases, and 21 bases lay in between. CDR3 bases: TGTGCCACCAGTCCTCTTGTGGGGGGCTCGTCTGGCTACACCTTC. Translating it yields CATSPLVGGSSGYTF.